The entry that follows covers one T cell receptor beta chain sequence. Its antigen is as yet unknown. This is likely a read error, given that the CDR3 carries no conserved phenylalanine or tryptophan at its end. This sample was included in a study of T cell repertoires in cytomegalovirus infection. Study-wide background: CMV infection together with matching HLA type was indicated by public TCR beta signatures.

TCRdb itself ran the reads through MiXCR, one entry per CDR3 protein. In the table there are 500,000 or so distinct CDR3 sequences, 15% to 20% of which are singletons. Notes on the study in general: Dominating the ex vivo response were TCR beta clonotypes that were CMV-specific and HLA-C-restricted. The cumulative frequency of public TCR beta families distinguished individuals who carried CMV together with the relevant HLA.

Specimen: CD8+ T cells from PBMCs. The sequence was collected from a human donor in good health (CMV status not recorded). Some clones in this sample may be carry-over from other donors' samples.

The DNA for the CDR3 is TGCGCCAGCAGCTCCTTAGCGGGAGTACACCAAGAGACCCAGTACCTC. Its translation is CASSSLAGVHQETQYL. The chain is built from TRBV5-1 and TRBJ2-5, with 9 nucleotides matching TRBD2. J gave up 0 bases and V 3 bases, and 6 bases lay outside the gene matches. The germline CDR1 and CDR2 sequences are SGHRS and YFSETQ. The CDR3 covers 16 residues.